This TCR beta chain was sequenced for a study of tissue T cells after allogeneic stem cell transplantation. Study-wide findings and caveats: Shared clones across patients were few; motif clustering revealed tissue-specific shared signatures. Only a limited share of tissue TCRs appeared in blood or spleen. Anatomically similar tissues had similar TCR repertoires within each patient. Some tissue clones might be persisting host cells; their alloreactivity or antigen specificity was not determined.

The CDR3 has 16 amino acids. Trimming left V 1 base short and J 3 bases short, with 13 bases between. The germline gives CDR1 SGHSA, CDR2 FRNQAP. The time point here: mouse harvest day 14 after allogeneic transplant. Each mouse received 10^7 T-cell-depleted marrow cells plus 10^6 splenic CD5+ T cells by tail vein. Sequenced by immunoSEQ multiplex PCR; TCRdb stores in-frame clones only, minus some. This table holds more than 2,500 clones, 45% to 50% found once. With respect to this clone: The antigen is undetermined. The germline and genes are mouse ones. The sequenced fragment ends 1 residue before the CDR3 boundary, so the rest is inferred from the germline J gene.

The rearrangement joins TRBV16 to TRBJ2-1; possibly TRBD1 or TRBD2 for D (5 bases each). The sample consisted of lymph node tissue. The TCR comes from a female BALB/c mouse given C57BL/6 T cells with graft-versus-host disease after an allogeneic hematopoietic cell transplant. The CDR3 DNA, read in part, is TGTGCAAGCAGCTTAGCCGGGGGAGAGGGCTATGCTGAGCAGTTC. This translates into CASSLAGGEGYAEQF. The CDR3 in its entirety is CASSLAGGEGYAEQFF.